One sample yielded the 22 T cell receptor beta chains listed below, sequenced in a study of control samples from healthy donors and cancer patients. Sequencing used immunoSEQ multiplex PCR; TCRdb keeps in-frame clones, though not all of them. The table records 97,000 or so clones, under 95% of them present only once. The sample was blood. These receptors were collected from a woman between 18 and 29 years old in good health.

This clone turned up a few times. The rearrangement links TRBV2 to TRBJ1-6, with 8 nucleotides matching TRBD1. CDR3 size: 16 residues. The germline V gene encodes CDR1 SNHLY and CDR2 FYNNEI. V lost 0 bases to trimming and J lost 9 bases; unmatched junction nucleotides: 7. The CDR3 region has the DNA TGTGCCAGCAGTGAAGCGGAGACAGGGGTCGGTTCACCCCTCCACTTT. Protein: CASSEAETGVGSPLHF.

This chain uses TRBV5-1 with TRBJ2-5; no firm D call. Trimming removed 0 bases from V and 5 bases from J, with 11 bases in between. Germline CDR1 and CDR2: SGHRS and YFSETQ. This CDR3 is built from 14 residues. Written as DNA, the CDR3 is TGCGCCAGCAGCTTGGTCGAGCTGAGGGAGACCCAGTACTTC. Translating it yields CASSLVELRETQYF.

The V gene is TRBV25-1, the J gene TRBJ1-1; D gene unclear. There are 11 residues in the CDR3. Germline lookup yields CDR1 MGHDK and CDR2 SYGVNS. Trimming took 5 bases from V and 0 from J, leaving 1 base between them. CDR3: CASSLNTEAFF. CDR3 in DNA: TGTGCCAGCAGTTTGAACACTGAAGCTTTCTTT.

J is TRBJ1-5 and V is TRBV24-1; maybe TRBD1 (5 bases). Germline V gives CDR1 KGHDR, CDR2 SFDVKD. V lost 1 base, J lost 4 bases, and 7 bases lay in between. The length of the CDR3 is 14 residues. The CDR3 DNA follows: TGTGCCACCAGTGATTTTGGACAAAATCAGCCCCAGCATTTT. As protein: CATSDFGQNQPQHF.

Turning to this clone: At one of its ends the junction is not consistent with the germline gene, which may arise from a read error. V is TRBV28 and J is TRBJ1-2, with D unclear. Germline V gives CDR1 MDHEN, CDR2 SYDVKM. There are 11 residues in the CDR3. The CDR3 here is CASRTPGPFYF. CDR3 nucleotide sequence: TGTGCCAGCAGAACCCCGGGCCCCTTTTACTTC.

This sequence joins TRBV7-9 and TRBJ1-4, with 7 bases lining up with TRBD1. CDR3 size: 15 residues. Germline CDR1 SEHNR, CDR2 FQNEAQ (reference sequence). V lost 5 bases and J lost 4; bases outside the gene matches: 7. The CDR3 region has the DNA TGTGCCAGCAGCCGAACGGACAGGATTAATGAAAAACTGTTTTTT. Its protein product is CASSRTDRINEKLFF.

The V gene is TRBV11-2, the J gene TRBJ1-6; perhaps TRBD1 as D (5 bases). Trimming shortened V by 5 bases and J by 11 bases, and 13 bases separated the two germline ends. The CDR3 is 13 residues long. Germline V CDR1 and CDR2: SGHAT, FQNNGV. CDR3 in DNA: TGTGCCAGCAGCATGGGACGGTACGCACCCCTCCACTTT. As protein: CASSMGRYAPLHF. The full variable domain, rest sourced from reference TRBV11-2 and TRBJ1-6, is EAGVAQSPRYKIIEKRQSVAFWCNPISGHATLYWYQQILGQGPKLLIQFQNNGVVDDSQLPKDRFSAERLKGVDSTLKIQPAKLEDSAVYLCASSMGRYAPLHFGNGTRLTVT.

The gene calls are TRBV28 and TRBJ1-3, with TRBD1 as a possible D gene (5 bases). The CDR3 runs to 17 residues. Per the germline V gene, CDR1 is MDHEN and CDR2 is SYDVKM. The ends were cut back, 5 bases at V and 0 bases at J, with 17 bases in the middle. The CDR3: CASSASGVGYSGNTIYF. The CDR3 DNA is TGTGCCAGCAGTGCCTCGGGGGTTGGGTACTCTGGAAACACCATATATTTT. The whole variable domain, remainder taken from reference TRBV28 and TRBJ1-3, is DVKVTQSSRYLVKRTGEKVFLECVQDMDHENMFWYRQDPGLGLRLIYFSYDVKMKEKGDIPEGYSVSREKKERFSLILESASTNQTSMYLCASSASGVGYSGNTIYFGEGSWLTVV.

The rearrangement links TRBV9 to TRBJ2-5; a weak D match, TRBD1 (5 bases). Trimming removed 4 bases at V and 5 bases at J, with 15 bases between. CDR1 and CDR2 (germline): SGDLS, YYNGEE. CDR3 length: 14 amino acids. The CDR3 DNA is TGTGCCAGCAGCCCCCTCCAGGGAAGGGAGACCCAGTACTTC. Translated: CASSPLQGRETQYF.

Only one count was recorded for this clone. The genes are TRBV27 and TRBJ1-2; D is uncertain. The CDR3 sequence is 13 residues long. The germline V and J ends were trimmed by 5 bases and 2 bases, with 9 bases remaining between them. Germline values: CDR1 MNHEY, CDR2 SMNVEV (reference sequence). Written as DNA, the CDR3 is TGTGCCAGCAGTAGGCAGGCCAACTATGGCTACACCTTC. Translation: CASSRQANYGYTF.

The chain's CDR3 is CASSLDGDSNQPQHF. The CDR3 nucleotides read TGTGCCAGCAGCTTAGATGGGGATAGCAATCAGCCCCAGCATTTT. The chain couples TRBV7-6 to TRBJ1-5; no firm D call. This CDR3 has 15 residues. Trimming shortened V by 1 base and J by 0 bases, and 7 bases separated the two germline ends. CDR1 and CDR2 (germline): SGHVS, FNYEAQ.

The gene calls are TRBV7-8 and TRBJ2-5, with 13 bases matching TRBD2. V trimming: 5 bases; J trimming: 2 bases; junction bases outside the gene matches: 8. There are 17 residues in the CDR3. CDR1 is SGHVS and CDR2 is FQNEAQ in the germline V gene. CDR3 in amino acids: CASSPGLAGVRQETQYF. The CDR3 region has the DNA TGTGCCAGCAGCCCCGGACTAGCGGGAGTTCGGCAAGAGACCCAGTACTTC.

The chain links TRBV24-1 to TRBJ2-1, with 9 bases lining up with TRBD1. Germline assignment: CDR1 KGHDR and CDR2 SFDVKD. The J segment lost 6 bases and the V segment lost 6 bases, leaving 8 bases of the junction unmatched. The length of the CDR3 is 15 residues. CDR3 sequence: CATSTGTGSLNEQFF. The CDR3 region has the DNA TGTGCCACCAGTACCGGGACAGGGTCGCTCAATGAGCAGTTCTTC.

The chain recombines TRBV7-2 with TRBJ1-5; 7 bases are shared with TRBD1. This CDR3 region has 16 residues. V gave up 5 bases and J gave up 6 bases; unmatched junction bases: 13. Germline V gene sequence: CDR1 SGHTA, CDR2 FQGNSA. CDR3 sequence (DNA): TGTGCCAGCAGCCCCGACCCACAGGGGTATGGTCAGCCCCAGCATTTT. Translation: CASSPDPQGYGQPQHF.

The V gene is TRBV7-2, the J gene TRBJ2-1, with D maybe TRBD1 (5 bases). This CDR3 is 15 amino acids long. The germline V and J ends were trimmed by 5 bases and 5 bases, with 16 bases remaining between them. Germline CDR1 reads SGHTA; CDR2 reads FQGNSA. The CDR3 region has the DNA TGTGCCAGCAGCCCAAGGGGAAACAGGAACAATGAGCAGTTCTTC. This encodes CASSPRGNRNNEQFF.

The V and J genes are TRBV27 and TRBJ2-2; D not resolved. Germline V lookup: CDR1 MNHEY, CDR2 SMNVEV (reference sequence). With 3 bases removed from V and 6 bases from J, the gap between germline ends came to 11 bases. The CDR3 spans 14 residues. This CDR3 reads CASSLARYAGELFF. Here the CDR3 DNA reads TGTGCCAGCAGTTTGGCTAGGTACGCCGGGGAGCTGTTTTTT.

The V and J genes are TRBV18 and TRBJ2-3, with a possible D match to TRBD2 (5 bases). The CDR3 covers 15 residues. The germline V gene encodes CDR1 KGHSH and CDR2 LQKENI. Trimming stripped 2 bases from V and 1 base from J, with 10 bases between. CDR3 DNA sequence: TGTGCCAGCTCACCAAGAGGGTACGGCACAGATACGCAGTATTTT. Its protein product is CASSPRGYGTDTQYF.

CDR3 bases: TGTGCCAGCAGCCTGGGACTGAGCACTGAAGCTTTCTTT. Its protein product is CASSLGLSTEAFF. The chain is built from TRBV6-5 and TRBJ1-1; possibly TRBD1 for D (5 bases). Germline V CDR1 and CDR2: MNHEY, SVGAGI. V lost 6 bases to trimming and J lost 4 bases, with 12 bases between them. CDR3 length equals 13 residues.

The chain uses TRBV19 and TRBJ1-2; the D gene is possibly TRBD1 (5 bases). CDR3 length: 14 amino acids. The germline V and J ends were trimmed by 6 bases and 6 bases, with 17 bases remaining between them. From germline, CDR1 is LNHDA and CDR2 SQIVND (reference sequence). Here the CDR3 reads CASSQHSREDGYTF. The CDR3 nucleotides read TGTGCCAGTAGCCAACATTCCAGGGAGGATGGCTACACCTTC.

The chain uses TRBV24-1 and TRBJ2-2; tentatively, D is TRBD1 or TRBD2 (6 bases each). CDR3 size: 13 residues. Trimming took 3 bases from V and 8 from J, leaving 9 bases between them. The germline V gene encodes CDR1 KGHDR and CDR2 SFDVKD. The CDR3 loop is CATSDPGAGELFF. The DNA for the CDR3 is TGTGCCACCAGTGATCCGGGGGCGGGGGAGCTGTTTTTT.

The CDR3 is CASSYWGRGDGELFF. In DNA form, the CDR3 reads TGTGCCAGCAGTTACTGGGGCAGGGGAGACGGGGAGCTGTTTTTT. The V call is TRBV6-5, the J call TRBJ2-2; tentatively, D is TRBD1 (6 bases). Trimming removed 1 base at V and 7 bases at J, with 13 bases between. Germline V CDR1 and CDR2: MNHEY, SVGAGI. The length of the CDR3 is 15 residues.

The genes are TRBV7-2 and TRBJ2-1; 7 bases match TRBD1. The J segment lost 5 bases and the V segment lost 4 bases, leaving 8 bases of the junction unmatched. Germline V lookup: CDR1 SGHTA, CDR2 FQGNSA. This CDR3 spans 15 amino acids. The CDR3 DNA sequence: TGTGCCAGCAGCTCCGAGGGACAGATCAACAATGAGCAGTTCTTC. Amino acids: CASSSEGQINNEQFF.